This T cell receptor (beta chain) was captured in a study of T-cell memory formation after mild COVID-19. Broader study findings: There was a balanced CD4/CD8 profile in clones contracting day 15 to 85, and later expanders leaned CD4+. The study detected some responding clones in pre-infection memory, suggesting cross-reactive memory joined. Most CD4+ clones that shrank were in CM and EM, while CD8+ ones turned up in EMRA.

5'RACE with constant-segment primers built TCRalpha and TCRbeta cDNA libraries with UMIs. TCRdb processed the 5' RACE reads anew with MiXCR; each CDR3 protein has one entry. The data contain approximately 260,000 distinct CDR3 sequences, roughly a sixth of them seen just once; the ten biggest clones take up around 23%. Details on this clonotype: The antigen remains undetermined.

With V trimmed by 4 bases and J by 5 bases, 8 bases remained unmatched. The CDR3 is made up of 15 amino acids. Germline V gives CDR1 SGHAT, CDR2 FQNNGV. This receptor was identified in a young man who had mild COVID-19 (a few samples of this study predate the infection). Cell type and time point are not known. The J gene is TRBJ2-5, the V gene TRBV11-2, with 9 positions matching TRBD2. Input material: PBMCs or a T cell subset sorted from them (not recorded which). This chain's CDR3 is CASSSSTSGVETQYF. The CDR3 coding sequence is TGTGCCAGCAGCTCTTCGACTAGCGGAGTGGAGACCCAGTACTTC.